This T cell receptor (beta chain) was sequenced during a study of T-cell memory formation after mild COVID-19. TCRdb analysed the 5' RACE reads with MiXCR anew, one entry per CDR3 protein. The sample holds roughly 160,000 distinct CDR3 sequences, 13% seen once. This clonotype was seen a handful of times. Germline loops: CDR1 SGHVS, CDR2 FQNEAQ. V was pared by 5 bases and J by 3 bases, with 16 bases between. The CDR3 contains 15 residues. The chain employs TRBV7-8 and TRBJ2-5, with D possibly TRBD2 on 5 matching bases. Material: PBMCs or a T cell subset sorted from them (not recorded which). This TCR was sampled from a man between 18 and 29 years old who had mild COVID-19 (a few samples of this study predate the infection). Cell type and time point are not known. The CDR3 loop is CASSPRRTGKETQYF. As DNA, the CDR3 is TGTGCCAGCAGCCCACGAAGGACGGGGAAAGAGACCCAGTACTTC.